This T cell receptor beta chain was found in a study of cytomegalovirus exposure and HLA in healthy donors. Vbeta (60) and Jbeta (13) primers were used in the PCR. TCRdb keeps only in-frame clones here, not all; method: immunoSEQ multiplex PCR. The sample contains 70,000 to 95,000 clones, 65% to 85% of which appear only once. To note about this clone: No antigen is known for it.

Overall study results and limits: Information on immune exposure was restricted to one variable (CMV serostatus). Later, an analysis showed that TCR beta chains associated with HLA were more clonally expanded than others that were equally common. Accurate predictions that matched the HLA-A and HLA-B alleles of most subjects were reportedly made from TCR beta sequences.

Sequenced: PBMCs. The sequence was collected from a man aged 18 to 29 in good health and CMV-seronegative.

In DNA, the CDR3 is TGTGCCACCAGCCTCACGGTGAACACTGAAGCTTTCTTT. Its protein product is CATSLTVNTEAFF. The chain carries TRBV15 and TRBJ1-1; D not certain. Per the germline V gene, CDR1 is LNHNV and CDR2 is YYDKDF (reference sequence). This CDR3 region has 13 residues. Trimming removed 5 bases at V and 0 bases at J, with 7 bases between.